This TCR beta chain emerged from a study of beta chain features in type 1 diabetes. Broader study findings: Type 1 diabetes patients had TCRB CDR3s that were shorter (moderately but significantly so) in all four CD4+ subsets.

Since all of the isolated RNA was reverse transcribed, expressed TCRB transcripts were what got sequenced. Only in-frame clones appear in the TCRdb table, and some are missing; sequencing was by immunoSEQ multiplex PCR. The top ten hold around 0.5% of the sample, which has about 99,000 clones, 25% to 30% seen once. As to this clone: Its antigen is undetermined.

Naive, central memory, regulatory and stem cell-like memory cells within the CD4+ compartment were sorted using CD45RO/CCR7/CD25/CD127/CD95/CD27. What was sequenced was central memory CD4+ T cells from blood. The clonotype was recovered from a woman between 18 and 30 years old with type 1 diabetes.

CDR3 DNA sequence: TGCGCCAGCAGCGGAAGCGGGGAGAATGAGCAGTTCTTC. It translates to CASSGSGENEQFF. V gene TRBV5-1 combines with J gene TRBJ2-1; 7 positions match TRBD2. Germline V gives CDR1 SGHRS, CDR2 YFSETQ. This CDR3 contains 13 residues. The ends lost 4 bases at V and 7 bases at J; junction bases unmatched: 5.